A single T cell receptor (beta chain) is shown here with its context. Clones were read by immunoSEQ multiplex PCR, and TCRdb kept only the in-frame ones, dropping some. The sample includes 21,000 or so clones, approximately 60% seen only once; the top ten take approximately 0.97%. V dropped 6 bases and J dropped 1; count of bases not matched to a gene: 8. The germline CDR1 and CDR2 sequences are SEHNR and FQNEAQ (reference sequence). The length of the CDR3 is 18 residues. These data belong to a study of graft-versus-host responses after intestinal transplantation. CFSE-labeled responder cells (200,000) were plated with 200,000 irradiated, violet-dye-labeled stimulator cells.

This TCR was recovered from a human patient who received an intestinal transplant. This rearrangement joins TRBV7-9 to TRBJ2-3; 15 bases are a match to TRBD2. Sequenced here: alloreactive CD4+ T cells from a mixed lymphocyte reaction culture, sampled before intestinal transplant. Subset meaning: CFSE-low proliferating T cells sorted from roughly six-day pre-transplant mixed lymphocyte reaction (GvH or HvG direction). The CDR3 spells CASSRTSGRAGGTDTQYF. CDR3 in DNA: TGTGCCAGCAGTCGGACTAGCGGGAGGGCCGGGGGCACAGATACGCAGTATTTT. The full variable domain, rest sourced from reference TRBV7-9 and TRBJ2-3, is DTGVSQNPRHKITKRGQNVTFRCDPISEHNRLYWYRQTLGQGPEFLTYFQNEAQLEKSRLLSDRFSAERPKGSFSTLEIQRTEQGDSAMYLCASSRTSGRAGGTDTQYFGPGTRLTVL.